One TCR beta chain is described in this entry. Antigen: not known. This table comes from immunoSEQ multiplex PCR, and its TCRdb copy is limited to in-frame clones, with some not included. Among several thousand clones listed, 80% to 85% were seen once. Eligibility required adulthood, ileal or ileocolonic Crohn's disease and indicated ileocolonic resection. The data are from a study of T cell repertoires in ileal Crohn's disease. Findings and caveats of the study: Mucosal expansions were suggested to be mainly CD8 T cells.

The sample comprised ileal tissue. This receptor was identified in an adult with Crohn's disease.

The CDR3 bases are TGCAGCGTGAGGACAGGGGGGGCAGATACGCAGTATTTT. It specifies CSVRTGGADTQYF. The V call is TRBV29-1, the J call TRBJ2-3; the match to TRBD1 covers 10 bases. In germline, CDR1 is SQVTM, CDR2 ANQGSEA. The CDR3 is 13 amino acids. The V and J ends lost 6 bases and 4 bases, in that order; junction bases with no gene match: 4.